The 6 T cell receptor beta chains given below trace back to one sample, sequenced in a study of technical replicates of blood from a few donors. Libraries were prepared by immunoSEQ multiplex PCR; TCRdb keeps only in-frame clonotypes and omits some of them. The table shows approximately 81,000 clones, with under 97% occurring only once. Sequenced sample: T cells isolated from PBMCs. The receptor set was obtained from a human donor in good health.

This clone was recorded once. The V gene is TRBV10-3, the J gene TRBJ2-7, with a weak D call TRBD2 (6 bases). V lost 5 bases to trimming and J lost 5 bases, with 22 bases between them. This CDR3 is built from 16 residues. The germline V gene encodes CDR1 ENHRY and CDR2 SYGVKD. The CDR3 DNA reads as TGTGCCATCAGTCCCCTGGGAGTCTTAGCGGTCGACGAGCAGTACTTC. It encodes CAISPLGVLAVDEQYF.

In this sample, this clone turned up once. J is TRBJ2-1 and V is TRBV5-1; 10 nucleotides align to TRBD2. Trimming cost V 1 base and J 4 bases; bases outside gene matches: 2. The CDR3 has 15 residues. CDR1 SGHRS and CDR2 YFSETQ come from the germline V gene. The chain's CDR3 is CASSLTSGKYNEQFF. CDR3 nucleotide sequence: TGCGCCAGCAGCTTGACTAGCGGGAAATACAATGAGCAGTTCTTC.

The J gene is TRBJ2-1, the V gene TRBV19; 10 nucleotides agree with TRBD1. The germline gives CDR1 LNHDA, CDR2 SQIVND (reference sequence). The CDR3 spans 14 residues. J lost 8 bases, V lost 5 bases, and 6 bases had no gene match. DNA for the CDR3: TGTGCCAGTAGTCCCGACAGGGGGCAGTATGAGCAGTTCTTC. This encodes CASSPDRGQYEQFF.

The CDR3 here is CASSPNLADFSYEQYF. For the CDR3, the DNA is TGCGCCAGCAGCCCTAACCTAGCGGATTTCTCCTACGAGCAGTACTTC. The chain joins TRBV4-1 to TRBJ2-7; the match to TRBD2 covers 7 bases. The CDR3 has 16 amino acids. Germline lookup yields CDR1 MGHRA and CDR2 YSYEKL. Unmatched junction bases numbered 9, after V lost 4 bases and J lost 0 bases.

CDR3 nucleotides: TGTGCCAGCAGCGTAGTGGATAGCGGGGTGTCTGATACGCAGTATTTT. It translates to CASSVVDSGVSDTQYF. V is TRBV9 and J is TRBJ2-3, with 8 nucleotides matching TRBD2. The CDR3 is 16 residues long. Germline V lookup: CDR1 SGDLS, CDR2 YYNGEE. Trimming removed 0 bases from V and 6 bases from J; junction bases left unmatched: 9.

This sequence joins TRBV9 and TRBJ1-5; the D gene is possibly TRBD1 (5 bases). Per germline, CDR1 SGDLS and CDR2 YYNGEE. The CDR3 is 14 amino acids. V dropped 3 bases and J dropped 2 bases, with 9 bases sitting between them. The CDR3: CASSGGEGNQPQHF. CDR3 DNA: TGTGCCAGCAGCGGGGGGGAGGGCAATCAGCCCCAGCATTTT.